The rows below give T cell receptor beta chains drawn from one sample of a study of blood T cell repertoires in COVID-19. TCRdb keeps only in-frame clones here, not all; method: immunoSEQ multiplex PCR. The profile covers about 210,000 clones, with roughly 85% appearing a single time and about 4.9% taken by the ten largest. Sequencing was done on a sample of peripheral blood. The receptors stem from a woman older than 75 with acute or convalescent COVID-19. The CDR3 runs from the conserved cysteine through the conserved F or W. D genes are given only for firm matches. Where a row states a size, it is once, few, many or the class of an expanded clone; other rows omit it.

D gene	V gene	CDR3 length	clone size	J gene	CDR3 DNA	CDR3 protein
.	TRBV6-5	14	.	TRBJ1-3	TGTGCCAGCAGTTACGAGGGATCTGGAAACACCATATATTTT	CASSYEGSGNTIYF
.	TRBV3-1/TRBV3-2	13	.	TRBJ1-3	TGTGCCAGCAGCGGTGAGATAGAGCACACCATATATTTT	CASSGEIEHTIYF
TRBD1	TRBV18	17	many	TRBJ1-1	TGTGCCAGCTCACCATGGGACAGCCGGTACATGAACACTGAAGCTTTCTTT	CASSPWDSRYMNTEAFF
.	TRBV18	15	.	TRBJ1-5	TGTGCCAGCTCACCCCATCCGGTTCCCAATCAGCCCCAGCATTTT	CASSPHPVPNQPQHF
TRBD1	TRBV19	13	.	TRBJ2-7	TGTGCCAGTAACGACAGGGTCTCCTACGAGCAGTACTTC	CASNDRVSYEQYF
.	TRBV5-5	14	once	TRBJ1-2	TGTGCCAGCAGATCCCAGGGGAATCTCTATGGCTACACCTTC	CASRSQGNLYGYTF
TRBD1	TRBV30	14	.	TRBJ2-7	TGTGCCTGGAGTAAACGGACAGGGATCTACGAGCAGTACTTC	CAWSKRTGIYEQYF
TRBD2	TRBV5-1	15	.	TRBJ2-1	TGCGCCAGCAGCCCGGGGGAGGGGCCCTACAATGAGCAGTTCTTC	CASSPGEGPYNEQFF
.	TRBV6-5	14	.	TRBJ1-2	TGTGCCAGCAGTTCGTGGGGCCCTAACTATGGCTACACCTTC	CASSSWGPNYGYTF
.	TRBV11-3	14	.	TRBJ1-1	TGTGCCAGCAGCTTTGGGTTCCCGAGGACTGAAGCTTTCTTT	CASSFGFPRTEAFF
.	TRBV12-3/TRBV12-4	11	.	TRBJ2-5	TGTGCCAGCAGTGAGTGGGAGACCCAGTACTTC	CASSEWETQYF
TRBD1	TRBV24-1	15	.	TRBJ1-5	TGTGCCACCAGTGACCGGACAGGGGTGAATCAGCCCCAGCATTTT	CATSDRTGVNQPQHF
TRBD1	TRBV5-4	15	.	TRBJ2-7	TGTGCCAGCAGCGGAATCGGGACAGGTCGATCCGAGCAGTACTTC	CASSGIGTGRSEQYF
.	TRBV7-2	14	.	TRBJ1-6	TGTGCCAGCAGCTTAGGGGAGGCTCGTTCACCCCTCCACTTT	CASSLGEARSPLHF
.	TRBV6-2/TRBV6-3	15	few	TRBJ2-7	TGTGCCAGCAGTCTAATTGACAGGAGCTCCTACGAGCAGTACTTC	CASSLIDRSSYEQYF
TRBD2	TRBV6-4	18	.	TRBJ2-1	TGTGCCAGCAGTGAGTTCGAAGGGTCACTAGCGGGATACAATGAGCAGTTCTTC	CASSEFEGSLAGYNEQFF
.	TRBV18	14	.	TRBJ2-3	TGTGCCAGCTCACCACTAGGAGTGTCAGATACGCAGTATTTT	CASSPLGVSDTQYF
TRBD2	TRBV5-1	16	.	TRBJ2-1	TGCGCCAGCAGCAAAATAGCGGGAGAGGGAGTTAATGAGCAGTTCTTC	CASSKIAGEGVNEQFF
.	TRBV23-1	19	.	TRBJ1-1	TGCGCCAGCAGTCAATCGATAGGGTCTCGGGGGAGATGGAGCACTGAAGCTTTCTTT	CASSQSIGSRGRWSTEAFF
.	TRBV6-5	13	.	TRBJ2-3	TGTGCCAGCAGAGGGGACATCACAGATACGCAGTATTTT	CASRGDITDTQYF
.	TRBV6-2/TRBV6-3	13	few	TRBJ2-1	TGTGCCAGCAGCCGAACTAGGAACAATGAGCAGTTCTTC	CASSRTRNNEQFF
TRBD1	TRBV19	15	.	TRBJ2-1	TGTGCCACTAAAAACCGGGACAGGTCCTACAATGAGCAGTTCTTC	CATKNRDRSYNEQFF
.	TRBV28	15	.	TRBJ1-2	TGTGCCAGCACCTTGGGGGGGGCGCGTAACTATGGCTACACCTTC	CASTLGGARNYGYTF
.	TRBV19	14	.	TRBJ2-7	TGTGCCAGTAGTATGGGCCCCTCAGGATACGAGCAGTACTTC	CASSMGPSGYEQYF
TRBD1	TRBV29-1	13	.	TRBJ1-5	TGCAGCGTTGGAGGACAGGGGAATCAGCCCCAGCATTTT	CSVGGQGNQPQHF
TRBD2	TRBV7-2	17	.	TRBJ2-5	TGTGCCAGCAGCTTAACGGGACTAGCGGCATCCCAAGAGACCCAGTACTTC	CASSLTGLAASQETQYF
TRBD1	TRBV30	14	once	TRBJ2-7	TGTGCCTGGAGCGGAGACAGGGGGATATACGAGCAGTACTTC	CAWSGDRGIYEQYF
.	TRBV3-1/TRBV3-2	15	.	TRBJ2-7	TGTGCCAGCAGCCCAAGGGGCCAGCTAAACTACGAGCAGTACTTC	CASSPRGQLNYEQYF
TRBD2	TRBV28	16	.	TRBJ2-2	TGTGCCAGCAGTCTACCTAGCGGGTTGAACACCGGGGAGCTGTTTTTT	CASSLPSGLNTGELFF
TRBD2	TRBV13	14	.	TRBJ2-3	TGTGCCAGCAGTTCAGGACTAGAGGCAGATACGCAGTATTTT	CASSSGLEADTQYF
.	TRBV5-1	18	.	TRBJ2-3	TGCGCCAGCAGCTTGGGTAACTCGGCTAGAACGGCGTCAGATACGCAGTATTTT	CASSLGNSARTASDTQYF
.	TRBV5-1	13	few	TRBJ2-3	TGCGCCAGCAGCGACGGGGTTTCGGATACGCAGTATTTT	CASSDGVSDTQYF
TRBD2	TRBV10-3	15	.	TRBJ2-7	TGTGCCATCAGTGGGGGTAGCGGGAGAACCAGCGAGCAGTACTTC	CAISGGSGRTSEQYF
TRBD1	TRBV28	18	few	TRBJ1-3	TGTGCCAGCGGAGCTTATCCGGGACAGGGGATTCCTGGAAACACCATATATTTT	CASGAYPGQGIPGNTIYF
TRBD2	TRBV5-1	15	.	TRBJ2-5	TGCGCCAGCAGCGTAATGCTAGCGGGAGCGGAGACCCAGTACTTC	CASSVMLAGAETQYF
.	TRBV18	16	.	TRBJ1-5	TGTGCCAGCTCACCGCGTCCGGGGGGTGGCAATCAGCCCCAGCATTTT	CASSPRPGGGNQPQHF
TRBD2	TRBV19	18	.	TRBJ2-3	TGTGCCAGTAGTCCGAAAACTGCCGGGGGGACCGGCACAGATACGCAGTATTTT	CASSPKTAGGTGTDTQYF
.	TRBV2	14	.	TRBJ1-5	TGTGCCAGCGCAACCCGGGACACTATAAAGCCCCAGCATTTT	CASATRDTIKPQHF
TRBD1	TRBV7-9	15	.	TRBJ1-2	TGTGCCAGCAGCCCAACGGACAGGGGTGTCTATGGCTACACCTTC	CASSPTDRGVYGYTF
.	TRBV27	11	.	TRBJ2-2	TGTGCCAGCAGGAGGTCCGGGGAGCTGTTTTTT	CASRRSGELFF
TRBD1	TRBV5-1	15	.	TRBJ2-7	TGCGCCAGCAGCTTCTACAGGGGTCAGGGCGGCGAGCAGTACTTC	CASSFYRGQGGEQYF